Each of the 23 T cell receptor beta chains below was sequenced from the same sample in a study of blood T cell repertoires in COVID-19. Produced via immunoSEQ multiplex PCR; TCRdb's table is partial and in-frame only. The sample lists about 190,000 clones, about 85% occurring once. Input material: peripheral blood. The receptors were gathered from a man aged 25-45 years with acute or convalescent COVID-19.

This clone occurred once. This chain joins TRBV7-6 and TRBJ2-3; 9 bases agree with TRBD2. Germline V gene lookup returns CDR1 SGHVS and CDR2 FNYEAQ. The CDR3 runs 15 residues. V was pared by 5 bases and J by 2 bases, with 5 bases of the junction left unmatched. The CDR3 DNA is TGTGCCAGCAGCGCAAGCGGGGGGTACACAGATACGCAGTATTTT. It encodes CASSASGGYTDTQYF.

The chain couples TRBV7-9 to TRBJ1-2, with 10 positions matching TRBD1. Germline V gives CDR1 SEHNR, CDR2 FQNEAQ (reference sequence). The CDR3 loop spans 15 amino acids. The V segment lost 0 bases and the J segment 6 bases; nucleotides outside the gene matches: 4. The CDR3 DNA follows: TGTGCCAGCAGCTTAGCCGGGACAGGGGCCAATGGCTACACCTTC. Protein: CASSLAGTGANGYTF.

The chain recombines TRBV3-1 (or the pseudogene TRBV3-2) with TRBJ2-3, with D uncertain. V was shortened by 0 bases and J by 0 bases, with 4 bases between the two germline ends. The CDR3 sequence is 14 residues long. Germline V gives CDR1 LGHDT, CDR2 YNNKEL (reference sequence). CDR3: CASSQDLSTDTQYF. The CDR3 bases are TGTGCCAGCAGCCAAGATCTCAGCACAGATACGCAGTATTTT.

This clone was observed once. The genes are TRBV27 and TRBJ1-6; 11 nucleotides agree with TRBD1. V dropped 6 bases and J dropped 6; count of bases not matched to a gene: 4. The CDR3 is 15 amino acids. The germline CDR1 and CDR2 sequences are MNHEY and SMNVEV (reference sequence). CDR3: CASRSGTGGNSPLHF. The CDR3 DNA reads TGTGCCAGCAGGTCCGGGACAGGGGGTAATTCACCCCTCCACTTT.

The rearrangement links TRBV18 to TRBJ1-6; D not certain. The CDR3 extends over 14 amino acids. Trimming stripped 2 bases from V and 10 bases from J, with 12 bases between. Germline V lookup: CDR1 KGHSH, CDR2 LQKENI. CDR3 nucleotide sequence: TGTGCCAGCTCACCATCGACAAACGGATCACCCCTCCACTTT. Residues: CASSPSTNGSPLHF.

The V and J genes are TRBV6-2 or TRBV6-3 and TRBJ2-2; D is perhaps TRBD1 (6 bases). V lost 2 bases to trimming and J lost 5 bases, with 9 bases between them. CDR3 size: 14 residues. From germline, CDR1 is MNHEY and CDR2 SVGEGT. The CDR3 sequence: CASSYPGQTGELFF. Here the CDR3 DNA reads TGTGCCAGCAGTTACCCCGGACAGACCGGGGAGCTGTTTTTT.

This clone has only one observation. The chain recombines TRBV9 with TRBJ2-7; maybe TRBD1 (7 bases). Germline V CDR1 and CDR2: SGDLS, YYNGEE. This CDR3 is built from 15 residues. Between the trimmed V and J ends, which lost 3 bases and 2 bases, there was a span of 15 bases. The CDR3 loop reads CASSEGGTATYEQYF. In DNA form, the CDR3 reads TGTGCCAGCAGCGAAGGCGGGACAGCCACCTACGAGCAGTACTTC. The full variable domain, with the rest looked up from reference TRBV9 and TRBJ2-7, is DSGVTQTPKHLITATGQRVTLRCSPRSGDLSVYWYQQSLDQGLQFLIQYYNGEERAKGNILERFSAQQFPDLHSELNLSSLELGDSALYFCASSEGGTATYEQYFGPGTRLTVT.

The chain carries TRBV28 and TRBJ1-1; D unclear. Germline CDR1 MDHEN, CDR2 SYDVKM. CDR3 length: 12 residues. V lost 1 base and J 7 bases, leaving 7 bases between the germline ends. CDR3 in amino acids: CASSLSGIEAFF. In DNA form, the CDR3 reads TGTGCCAGCAGTTTATCCGGTATTGAAGCTTTCTTT.

The chain employs TRBV19 and TRBJ1-1; a possible D gene is TRBD1 (5 bases). Trimming left V 10 bases short and J 4 bases short, with 16 bases between. Per germline, CDR1 LNHDA and CDR2 SQIVND (reference sequence). The CDR3 runs 13 residues. For the CDR3, the DNA is TGTGCCACCAAAAGGGGACTAGGCACTGAAGCTTTCTTT. Protein: CATKRGLGTEAFF.

This sequence joins TRBV11-2 and TRBJ2-7; unclear D gene. Germline V gene data show CDR1 as SGHAT and CDR2 as FQNNGV. The CDR3 extends over 13 amino acids. Trimming pared 0 bases from V and 3 bases from J, leaving 6 bases between. The chain's CDR3 is CASSLEPDYEQYF. In DNA form, the CDR3 reads TGTGCCAGCAGCTTAGAGCCAGACTACGAGCAGTACTTC.

A word on this clone: Other DNA variants within this sample encode the same CDR3. The V call is TRBV9, the J call TRBJ1-1; possibly TRBD1 for D (6 bases). V lost 3 bases and J 1 base, leaving 7 bases between the germline ends. The CDR3 consists of 13 residues. Germline V gives CDR1 SGDLS, CDR2 YYNGEE. CDR3 region: CASSATGNTEAFF. DNA for the CDR3: TGTGCCAGCAGCGCGACAGGGAACACTGAAGCTTTCTTT.

This clone appeared once. The V and J genes are TRBV18 and TRBJ1-1; D may be TRBD1 (5 bases). V was cut by 3 bases and J by 0 bases, with 11 bases left in between. CDR1 KGHSH and CDR2 LQKENI come from the germline V gene. The CDR3 covers 15 residues. CDR3 DNA sequence: TGTGCCAGCTCACCCCCCCAGGGCGTGAACACTGAAGCTTTCTTT. The encoded protein is CASSPPQGVNTEAFF.

V and J are TRBV2 and TRBJ1-2; D may be TRBD1 (6 bases). V lost 4 bases and J lost 8, with 17 bases in between. CDR1 SNHLY and CDR2 FYNNEI come from the germline V gene. This CDR3 comprises 14 residues. CDR3 amino acids: CASSATSGAGGYTF. CDR3 nucleotide sequence: TGTGCCAGCAGTGCAACTTCAGGGGCAGGGGGCTACACCTTC.

This chain links TRBV21-1 with TRBJ2-7; no DNA check was done on the table's D call, TRBD2. TRBV21-1 corresponds to a pseudogene. The CDR3 contains 15 residues. CDR3 coding DNA: TGTGCCAGCAGGGCGGGGGGGCGGATGGGCTACGAGCAGTACTTC. This sequence encodes CASRAGGRMGYEQYF.

The rearrangement uses TRBV19 and TRBJ1-5; D remains ambiguous. There are 13 residues in the CDR3. The V end lost 0 bases, the J end lost 6 bases, and 6 bases lay between the germline ends. Looked up from germline, CDR1 is LNHDA and CDR2 is SQIVND (reference sequence). The CDR3 reads CASSIDLSQPQHF. CDR3 coding DNA: TGTGCCAGTAGTATAGATCTAAGTCAGCCCCAGCATTTT.

The chain joins TRBV5-4 to TRBJ2-1, with TRBD1 matching 9 bases. The CDR3 has 16 residues. Germline-derived CDR1 and CDR2 are SGHNT and YYREEE (reference sequence). Trimming cost V 1 base and J 7 bases; bases outside gene matches: 9. As DNA, the CDR3 is TGTGCCAGCAGCTTGTATGGGACAGGGAGGGAGAATGAGCAGTTCTTC. Its protein product is CASSLYGTGRENEQFF.

V usage is TRBV5-1 and J usage is TRBJ2-3; no reliable D call. The V end was cut by 0 bases, the J end by 1 base, with 6 bases between. CDR1 and CDR2 (germline): SGHRS, YFSETQ. The CDR3 runs 14 residues. CDR3 nucleotide sequence: TGCGCCAGCAGCTTGGTTCTAGGCACAGATACGCAGTATTTT. Amino acids: CASSLVLGTDTQYF. The variable domain in full, completed from reference TRBV5-1 and TRBJ2-3, reads KAGVTQTPRYLIKTRGQQVTLSCSPISGHRSVSWYQQTPGQGLQFLFEYFSETQRNKGNFPGRFSGRQFSNSRSEMNVSTLELGDSALYLCASSLVLGTDTQYFGPGTRLTVL.

This clone appeared a few times. The chain is built from TRBV9 and TRBJ2-2; 7 bases are a match to TRBD1. CDR3 length: 14 amino acids. Germline CDR1 SGDLS, CDR2 YYNGEE. Trimming cost V 3 bases and J 3 bases; bases outside gene matches: 2. CDR3 loop: CASSAGGHTGELFF. The CDR3 DNA follows: TGTGCCAGCAGCGCAGGGGGTCACACCGGGGAGCTGTTTTTT.

The chain is built from TRBV5-1 and TRBJ1-6; 7 bases align to TRBD1. Trimming cost V 0 bases and J 7 bases; bases outside gene matches: 4. This CDR3 comprises 15 residues. From germline, CDR1 is SGHRS and CDR2 YFSETQ. Here the CDR3 reads CASSLAQGSNSPLHF. The CDR3, as DNA: TGCGCCAGCAGCTTGGCACAGGGGTCGAATTCACCCCTCCACTTT.

This clone showed up many times. The chain couples TRBV7-2 to TRBJ2-7; no reliable D call. This CDR3 is 13 amino acids long. Trimming removed 0 bases from V and 0 bases from J, with 3 bases in between. Germline V gene sequence: CDR1 SGHTA, CDR2 FQGNSA. The CDR3 coding sequence is TGTGCCAGCAGCTTAGCACACTCCTACGAGCAGTACTTC. Protein product: CASSLAHSYEQYF. The whole variable domain, remainder taken from reference TRBV7-2 and TRBJ2-7, is GAGVSQSPSNKVTEKGKDVELRCDPISGHTALYWYRQSLGQGLEFLIYFQGNSAPDKSGLPSDRFSAERTGGSVSTLTIQRTQQEDSAVYLCASSLAHSYEQYFGPGTRLTVT.

The chain joins TRBV7-2 to TRBJ1-2; no firm D call. Between the trimmed V and J ends, which lost 2 bases and 2 bases, there was a span of 9 bases. Germline V gene data show CDR1 as SGHTA and CDR2 as FQGNSA. The CDR3 is made up of 14 amino acids. The CDR3 DNA reads as TGTGCCAGCAGCTTATTCAGTTTCAACTATGGCTACACCTTC. It yields the protein CASSLFSFNYGYTF.

V and J are TRBV15 and TRBJ1-5; TRBD1 aligns across 7 bases. Per germline, CDR1 LNHNV and CDR2 YYDKDF (reference sequence). The J segment lost 2 bases and the V segment lost 5 bases, leaving 6 bases of the junction unmatched. The CDR3 has 15 amino acids. The DNA of the CDR3 is TGTGCCACCAGCCGAGGGGGCGTGGGCAATCAGCCCCAGCATTTT. Translating it yields CATSRGGVGNQPQHF.

The chain uses TRBV3-1 (or the pseudogene TRBV3-2) and TRBJ1-1, with D hard to call. Germline V CDR1 and CDR2: LGHDT, YNNKEL (reference sequence). V dropped 4 bases and J dropped 3 bases, with 12 bases sitting between them. This CDR3 is 14 amino acids long. The CDR3: CASSLLGGDTEAFF. The DNA for the CDR3 is TGTGCCAGCAGCCTCCTAGGCGGGGACACTGAAGCTTTCTTT.